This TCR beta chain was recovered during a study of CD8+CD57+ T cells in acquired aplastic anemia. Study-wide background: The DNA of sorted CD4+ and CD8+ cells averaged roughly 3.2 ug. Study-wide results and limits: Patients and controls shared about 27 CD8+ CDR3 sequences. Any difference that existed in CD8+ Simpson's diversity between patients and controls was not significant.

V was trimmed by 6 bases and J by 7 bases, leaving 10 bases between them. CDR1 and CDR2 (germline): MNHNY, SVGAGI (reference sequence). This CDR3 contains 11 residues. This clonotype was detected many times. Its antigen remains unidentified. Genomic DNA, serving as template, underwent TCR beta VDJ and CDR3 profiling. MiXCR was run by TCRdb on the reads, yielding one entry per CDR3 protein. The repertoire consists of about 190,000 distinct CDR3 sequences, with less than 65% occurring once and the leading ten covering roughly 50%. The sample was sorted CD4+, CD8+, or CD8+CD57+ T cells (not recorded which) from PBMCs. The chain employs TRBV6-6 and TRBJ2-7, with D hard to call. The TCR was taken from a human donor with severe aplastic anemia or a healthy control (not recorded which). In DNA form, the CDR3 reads TGTGCCAGCAGCCCCTCGAGGGAGCAGTACTTC. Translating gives CASSPSREQYF.